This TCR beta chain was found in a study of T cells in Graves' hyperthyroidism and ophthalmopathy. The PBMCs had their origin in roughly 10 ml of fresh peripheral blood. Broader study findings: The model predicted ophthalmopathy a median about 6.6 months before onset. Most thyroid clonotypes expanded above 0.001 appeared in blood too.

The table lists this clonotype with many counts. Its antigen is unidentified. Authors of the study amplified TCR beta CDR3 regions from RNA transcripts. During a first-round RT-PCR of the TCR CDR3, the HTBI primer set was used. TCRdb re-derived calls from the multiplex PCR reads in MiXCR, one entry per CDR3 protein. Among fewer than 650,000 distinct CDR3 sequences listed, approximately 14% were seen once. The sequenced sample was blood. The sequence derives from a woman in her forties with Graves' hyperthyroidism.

The CDR3 protein is CASSSTKTFGVGTDTQYF. The CDR3 coding sequence is TGCGCCAGCAGCTCGACCAAGACTTTCGGAGTCGGCACAGATACGCAGTATTTT. The J gene is TRBJ2-3, the V gene TRBV5-1; D unclear. This CDR3 is built from 18 residues. Germline V gene data show CDR1 as SGHRS and CDR2 as YFSETQ. V lost 3 bases to trimming and J lost 1 base, with 21 bases between them.